Presented here are 26 T cell receptor beta chains from one specimen sequenced in a study of shared clonotypes between healthy human individuals. Only in-frame clones appear in the TCRdb table, and some are missing; sequencing was by immunoSEQ multiplex PCR. The table lists over a million clones, 98% to 99% of them singletons. Material: naive CD4+ T cells sorted from blood. Sample subset: CD45RA+ positively selected. The receptors here all came from a man aged 25-45 years in good health.

The chain recombines TRBV7-2 with TRBJ1-2, with 8 positions matching TRBD1. The CDR3 is made up of 14 amino acids. Germline V gene data show CDR1 as SGHTA and CDR2 as FQGNSA. J gave up 5 bases and V 4 bases, and 6 bases lay outside the gene matches. This CDR3 reads CASSSPGQGYGYTF. The CDR3 region has the DNA TGTGCCAGCAGCTCCCCCGGACAGGGATATGGCTACACCTTC.

CDR3 sequence reads: CASSFPGVTEAFF. CDR3 DNA sequence: TGTGCCAGCAGTTTCCCCGGGGTCACTGAAGCTTTCTTT. The chain carries TRBV28 and TRBJ1-1, with no clear D. Between the trimmed V and J ends, which lost 3 bases and 4 bases, there was a span of 9 bases. CDR3 length: 13 amino acids. The germline V gene encodes CDR1 MDHEN and CDR2 SYDVKM.

To note about this clone: Sequence at one end of the junction differs from germline and may be a read error. J is TRBJ2-7 and V is TRBV28; D gene unclear. CDR3 length: 12 residues. CDR1 and CDR2 from the germline V gene are MDHEN and SYDVKM. CDR3 sequence: CANSLRTYEQYF. The DNA for the CDR3 is TGTGCCAACAGTTTAAGAACCTACGAGCAGTACTTC.

The chain carries TRBV28 and TRBJ2-7, with 7 positions matching TRBD1. J gave up 0 bases and V 2 bases, and 4 bases lay outside the gene matches. The CDR3 length is 15 residues. Germline CDR1 MDHEN, CDR2 SYDVKM. The CDR3 coding sequence is TGTGCCAGCAGTTTAGGACAGGACCACTCCTACGAGCAGTACTTC. Translating gives CASSLGQDHSYEQYF.

DNA of the CDR3: TGTGCCAGCAGCCTAGCGGGGTTATCCTACAATGAGCAGTTCTTC. Its protein is CASSLAGLSYNEQFF. The chain is built from TRBV5-4 and TRBJ2-1, with 9 bases fitting TRBD2. V shed 4 bases, J shed 1 base, and the junction held 3 bases outside the gene matches. The germline gives CDR1 SGHNT, CDR2 YYREEE (reference sequence). This CDR3 contains 15 residues.

This chain uses TRBV29-1 with TRBJ1-2; D gene uncertain. Trimming shortened V by 6 bases and J by 4 bases, and 21 bases separated the two germline ends. The germline V gene has CDR1 SQVTM and CDR2 ANQGSEA. This CDR3 region has 15 residues. The CDR3 here is CSVRSRKTWSYGYTF. The CDR3 coding sequence is TGCAGCGTCAGATCACGCAAGACCTGGTCCTATGGCTACACCTTC. Using reference TRBV29-1 and TRBJ1-2 for the parts outside the CDR3, the full variable domain is SAVISQKPSRDICQRGTSLTIQCQVDSQVTMMFWYRQQPGQSLTLIATANQGSEATYESGFVIDKFPISRPNLTFSTLTVSNMSPEDSSIYLCSVRSRKTWSYGYTFGSGTRLTVV.

J is TRBJ2-7 and V is TRBV4-3; D is perhaps TRBD1 (5 bases). From germline, CDR1 is LGHNA and CDR2 YSLEER. V lost 8 bases, J lost 3 bases, and 14 bases lay in between. The CDR3 is 13 residues long. This chain's CDR3 is CASGQNVYYEQYF. The CDR3 bases are TGCGCCAGCGGACAAAACGTTTACTACGAGCAGTACTTC.

The rearrangement uses TRBV11-1 and TRBJ2-2; TRBD2 agrees at 10 bases. This CDR3 contains 18 residues. The germline CDR1 and CDR2 sequences are SGHAT and FQDESV (reference sequence). With 3 bases clipped from V and 0 bases from J, the junction kept 7 bases outside the gene matches. As DNA, the CDR3 is TGTGCCAGCAGCTTCACTAGCGGGGTACCTGCGAACACCGGGGAGCTGTTTTTT. Its translation is CASSFTSGVPANTGELFF.

J is TRBJ1-5 and V is TRBV11-2; TRBD1 might be the D (6 bases). CDR3 size: 14 residues. Trimming stripped 5 bases from V and 6 bases from J, with 14 bases between. CDR1 and CDR2 (germline): SGHAT, FQNNGV. For the CDR3, the DNA is TGTGCCAGCAGCCGAGTGGGGGGGCGTCAGCCCCAGCATTTT. Protein product: CASSRVGGRQPQHF.

This sequence joins TRBV7-6 and TRBJ1-5; D is uncertain. This CDR3 spans 17 amino acids. CDR1 SGHVS and CDR2 FNYEAQ come from the germline V gene. Trimming stripped 5 bases from V and 4 bases from J, with 21 bases between. This chain's CDR3 is CASSLGRGWPENQPQHF. For the CDR3, the DNA is TGTGCCAGCAGCCTAGGACGGGGTTGGCCAGAAAATCAGCCCCAGCATTTT. The full variable domain, in which reference TRBV7-6 and TRBJ1-5 provide the parts outside the CDR3, is GAGVSQSPRYKVTKRGQDVALRCDPISGHVSLYWYRQALGQGPEFLTYFNYEAQQDKSGLPNDRFSAERPEGSISTLTIQRTEQRDSAMYRCASSLGRGWPENQPQHFGDGTRLSIL.

The V gene is TRBV15, the J gene TRBJ2-4; D might be TRBD2 (5 bases). This CDR3 is built from 18 residues. Per germline, CDR1 LNHNV and CDR2 YYDKDF (reference sequence). Trimming cost V 0 bases and J 1 base, with 16 bases left between them. The CDR3 loop reads CATSRDRLGPGAKNIQYF. The DNA of the CDR3 is TGTGCCACCAGCAGAGATCGTTTAGGGCCGGGGGCCAAAAACATTCAGTACTTC.

V gene TRBV5-1 combines with J gene TRBJ2-3, with 8 bases lining up with TRBD2. Trimming took 4 bases from V and 4 from J; bases not matched to a gene: 5. The CDR3 loop spans 14 amino acids. In germline, CDR1 is SGHRS, CDR2 YFSETQ. The CDR3 DNA is TGCGCCAGCAGCACGACTAGCGTTGCAGATACGCAGTATTTT. Translating it yields CASSTTSVADTQYF.

This clone showed up just once. The J gene is TRBJ2-1, the V gene TRBV11-3; D is undetermined. The germline CDR1 and CDR2 sequences are SGHNT and YENEEA. The CDR3 extends over 14 amino acids. V was trimmed by 5 bases and J by 3 bases, leaving 11 bases between them. The CDR3 DNA reads TGTGCCAGCAGCCCAAGGTCCAACTACAATGAGCAGTTCTTC. Translated: CASSPRSNYNEQFF.

The chain carries TRBV29-1 and TRBJ2-5; weak D call: TRBD2 (6 bases). V lost 6 bases to trimming and J lost 10 bases, with 21 bases between them. The length of the CDR3 is 13 residues. Germline V gene sequence: CDR1 SQVTM, CDR2 ANQGSEA. The CDR3 DNA follows: TGCAGCGTCGGACCTCAAGGGGACTTCGTCCAGTACTTC. Protein sequence: CSVGPQGDFVQYF.

The J gene is TRBJ1-1, the V gene TRBV30, with 7 nucleotides matching TRBD1. Germline V gene lookup returns CDR1 GTSNPN and CDR2 SVGIG (reference sequence). The junction had 2 bases not matched to a gene; V was cut back by 3 bases and J by 1 base. CDR3 length: 13 amino acids. CDR3 bases: TGTGCCTGGAGCCGGGACAGGAACACTGAAGCTTTCTTT. Residues: CAWSRDRNTEAFF.

V and J are TRBV5-6 and TRBJ2-7; D is perhaps TRBD2 (5 bases). CDR1 is SGHDT, CDR2 YYEEEE, per germline. V dropped 2 bases and J dropped 5 bases, with 11 bases sitting between them. The CDR3 extends over 13 amino acids. The CDR3 here is CASSFGLRDEQYF. As DNA, the CDR3 is TGTGCCAGCAGCTTTGGACTTAGGGACGAGCAGTACTTC. The full variable domain, rest sourced from reference TRBV5-6 and TRBJ2-7, is DAGVTQSPTHLIKTRGQQVTLRCSPKSGHDTVSWYQQALGQGPQFIFQYYEEEERQRGNFPDRFSGHQFPNYSSELNVNALLLGDSALYLCASSFGLRDEQYFGPGTRLTVT.

This chain connects TRBV28 to TRBJ2-1; 7 bases match TRBD2. The ends lost 1 base at V and 6 bases at J; junction bases unmatched: 6. The CDR3 extends over 15 amino acids. The germline V gene encodes CDR1 MDHEN and CDR2 SYDVKM. The CDR3 DNA sequence: TGTGCCAGCAGTTTATCACTAGCGAGTCTCAATGAGCAGTTCTTC. This translates into CASSLSLASLNEQFF. Full variable domain (missing parts from reference TRBV28 and TRBJ2-1): DVKVTQSSRYLVKRTGEKVFLECVQDMDHENMFWYRQDPGLGLRLIYFSYDVKMKEKGDIPEGYSVSREKKERFSLILESASTNQTSMYLCASSLSLASLNEQFFGPGTRLTVL.

The CDR3 nucleotides are TGTGCCAGCAGCTCCCACCCCAGTATCCTAATGGGGAACAATGAGCAGTTCTTC. Protein: CASSSHPSILMGNNEQFF. The chain uses TRBV7-2 and TRBJ2-1, with D unclear. V gave up 4 bases and J gave up 5 bases, with 24 bases separating them. CDR3 size: 18 residues. Looked up from germline, CDR1 is SGHTA and CDR2 is FQGNSA.

This chain's CDR3 is CASRNTRRGSNTEAFF. DNA of the CDR3: TGTGCCAGCAGGAACACCAGGAGGGGGTCGAACACTGAAGCTTTCTTT. The rearrangement links TRBV25-1 to TRBJ1-1; tentatively, D is TRBD1 (6 bases). The CDR3 has 16 amino acids. CDR1 is MGHDK, CDR2 SYGVNS, per germline. The ends were cut back, 6 bases at V and 1 base at J, with 18 bases in the middle.

The rearrangement joins TRBV5-4 to TRBJ2-7; D call uncertain. Germline-derived CDR1 and CDR2 are SGHNT and YYREEE (reference sequence). CDR3 length: 12 residues. The V end lost 4 bases, the J end lost 5 bases, and 10 bases lay between the germline ends. The CDR3 loop is CASSENKNEQYF. The CDR3 DNA reads as TGTGCCAGCAGCGAGAACAAAAACGAGCAGTACTTC.

This clone was seen just once. The chain has TRBV10-3 and TRBJ1-1, with TRBD1 matching over 7 bases. After removal of 10 bases from V and 2 bases from J, the junction contained 7 bases not matched to a gene. Germline V gene lookup returns CDR1 ENHRY and CDR2 SYGVKD. There are 13 residues in the CDR3. The CDR3 reads CATWDRQNTEAFF. The CDR3 nucleotides read TGTGCCACCTGGGACAGACAAAACACTGAAGCTTTCTTT.

This clone was counted once. The rearrangement joins TRBV5-6 to TRBJ2-2; D ambiguous. Germline CDR1 SGHDT, CDR2 YYEEEE. Trimming cost V 0 bases and J 0 bases, with 9 bases left between them. The CDR3 contains 16 residues. CDR3 bases: TGTGCCAGCAGCTTGGAGGTGGCCTCGAACACCGGGGAGCTGTTTTTT. Encoded protein: CASSLEVASNTGELFF.

The V and J genes are TRBV11-2 and TRBJ1-2; D possibly corresponds to TRBD1 (5 bases). This CDR3 is built from 12 residues. Germline CDR1 SGHAT, CDR2 FQNNGV. The ends were cut back, 5 bases at V and 13 bases at J, with 17 bases in the middle. Here the CDR3 DNA reads TGTGCCAGCAGCCCCCTGGGACGGAACTCCACCTTC. This translates into CASSPLGRNSTF. The full variable domain, rest sourced from reference TRBV11-2 and TRBJ1-2, is EAGVAQSPRYKIIEKRQSVAFWCNPISGHATLYWYQQILGQGPKLLIQFQNNGVVDDSQLPKDRFSAERLKGVDSTLKIQPAKLEDSAVYLCASSPLGRNSTFGSGTRLTVV.

For the CDR3, the DNA is TGTGCCAGCAGCAAAAGAGGGGACAGGGTAACCTACGAGCAGTACTTC. Its protein product is CASSKRGDRVTYEQYF. The chain has TRBV21-1 and TRBJ2-7; TRBD1, the D gene given by the table, was not confirmed from the DNA. TRBV21-1 corresponds to a pseudogene. The CDR3 extends over 16 amino acids.

The chain uses TRBV5-1 and TRBJ2-1, with TRBD1 identical over 7 bases. Trimming at V came to 4 bases and at J to 6 bases, leaving 16 bases not matched to a gene. In germline, CDR1 is SGHRS, CDR2 YFSETQ. The CDR3 totals 17 residues. The CDR3 protein is CASSPLQGQLGFNEQFF. The CDR3 bases are TGCGCCAGCAGCCCCTTACAGGGGCAACTAGGATTCAATGAGCAGTTCTTC.

The chain uses TRBV28 and TRBJ1-2; 8 bases are a match to TRBD1. With V trimmed by 6 bases and J by 5 bases, 5 bases remained unmatched. CDR1 is MDHEN and CDR2 is SYDVKM in the germline V gene. CDR3 length equals 13 residues. CDR3 nucleotides: TGTGCCAGCAGGGACGACAGGGGTTATGGCTACACCTTC. Translated, it gives CASRDDRGYGYTF.